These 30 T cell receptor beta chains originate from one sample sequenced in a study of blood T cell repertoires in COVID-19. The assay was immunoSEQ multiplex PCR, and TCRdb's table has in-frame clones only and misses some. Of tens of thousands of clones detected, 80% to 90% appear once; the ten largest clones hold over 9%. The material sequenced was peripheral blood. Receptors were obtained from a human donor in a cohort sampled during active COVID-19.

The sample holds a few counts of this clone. Written as DNA, the CDR3 is TGTGCCAGTACCACTAGGGGGGGCACTGAAGCTTTCTTT. This codes for CASTTRGGTEAFF. The rearrangement joins TRBV19 to TRBJ1-1; a possible D gene is TRBD1 (6 bases). The germline V and J ends were trimmed by 7 bases and 4 bases, with 13 bases remaining between them. The length of the CDR3 is 13 residues. Germline V gene lookup returns CDR1 LNHDA and CDR2 SQIVND (reference sequence).

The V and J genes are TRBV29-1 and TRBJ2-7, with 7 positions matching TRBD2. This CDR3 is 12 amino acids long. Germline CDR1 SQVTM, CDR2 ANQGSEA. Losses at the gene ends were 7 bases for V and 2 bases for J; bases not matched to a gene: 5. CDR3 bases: TGCAGCGGCGGGGCGGGGGCCTACGAGCAGTACTTC. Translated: CSGGAGAYEQYF.

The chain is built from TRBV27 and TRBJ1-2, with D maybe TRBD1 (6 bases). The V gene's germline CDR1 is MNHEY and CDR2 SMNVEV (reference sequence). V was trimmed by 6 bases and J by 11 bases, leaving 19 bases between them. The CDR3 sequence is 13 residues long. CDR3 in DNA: TGTGCCAGCAGGAAATCAGGGGCCGCGTGGTACACCTTC. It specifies CASRKSGAAWYTF.

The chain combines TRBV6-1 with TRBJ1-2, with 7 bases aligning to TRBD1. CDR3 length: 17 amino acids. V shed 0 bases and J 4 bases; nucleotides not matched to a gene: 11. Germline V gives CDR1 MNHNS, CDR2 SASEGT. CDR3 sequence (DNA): TGTGCCAGCAGTGAAGCAGCCCCCGGGACAGCGATCTATGGCTACACCTTC. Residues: CASSEAAPGTAIYGYTF.

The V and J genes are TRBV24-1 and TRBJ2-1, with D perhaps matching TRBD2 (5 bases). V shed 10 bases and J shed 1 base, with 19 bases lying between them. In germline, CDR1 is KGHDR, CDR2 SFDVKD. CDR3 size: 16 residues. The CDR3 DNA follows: TGTGCCACGGCAACAACGGGGATTCTGTCCTACAATGAGCAGTTCTTC. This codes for CATATTGILSYNEQFF.

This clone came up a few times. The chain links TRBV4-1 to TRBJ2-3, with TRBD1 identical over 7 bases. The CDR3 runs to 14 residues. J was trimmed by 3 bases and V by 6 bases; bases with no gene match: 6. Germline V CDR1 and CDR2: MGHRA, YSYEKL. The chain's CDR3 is CASSSRQGTDTQYF. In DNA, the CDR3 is TGCGCCAGCAGTTCTCGACAGGGTACAGATACGCAGTATTTT.

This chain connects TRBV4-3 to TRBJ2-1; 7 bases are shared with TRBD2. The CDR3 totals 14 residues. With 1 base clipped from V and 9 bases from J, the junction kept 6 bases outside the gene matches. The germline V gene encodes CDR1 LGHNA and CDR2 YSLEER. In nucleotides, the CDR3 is TGCGCCAGCAGCCAAGGTCGACTAGCCACTGAGCAGTTCTTC. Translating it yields CASSQGRLATEQFF.

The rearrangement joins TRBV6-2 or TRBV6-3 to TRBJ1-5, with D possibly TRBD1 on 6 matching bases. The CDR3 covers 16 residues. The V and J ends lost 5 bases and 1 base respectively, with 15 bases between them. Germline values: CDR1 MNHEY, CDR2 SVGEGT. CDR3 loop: CASSARGRGSNQPQHF. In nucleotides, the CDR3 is TGTGCCAGCAGTGCCAGGGGCAGAGGAAGCAATCAGCCCCAGCATTTT.

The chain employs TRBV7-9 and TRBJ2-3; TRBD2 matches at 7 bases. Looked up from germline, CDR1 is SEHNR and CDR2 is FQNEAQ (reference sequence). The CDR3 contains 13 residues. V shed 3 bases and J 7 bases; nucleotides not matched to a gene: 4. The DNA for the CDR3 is TGTGCCAGCAGCTTGGGCGGGAGTCATACGCAGTATTTT. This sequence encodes CASSLGGSHTQYF.

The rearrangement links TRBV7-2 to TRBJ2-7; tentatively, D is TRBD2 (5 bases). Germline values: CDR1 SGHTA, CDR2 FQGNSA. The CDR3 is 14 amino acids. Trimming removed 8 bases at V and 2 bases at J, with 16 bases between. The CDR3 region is CASSQRERTYEQYF. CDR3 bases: TGTGCCAGCTCCCAAAGGGAGCGCACCTACGAGCAGTACTTC.

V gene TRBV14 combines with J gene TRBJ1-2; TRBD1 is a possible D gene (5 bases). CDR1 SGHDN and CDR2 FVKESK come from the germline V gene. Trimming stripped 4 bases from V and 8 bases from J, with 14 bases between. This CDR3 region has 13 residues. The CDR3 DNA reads TGTGCCAGCAGCCCGAGCGGGACGAGGGGCTACACCTTC. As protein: CASSPSGTRGYTF. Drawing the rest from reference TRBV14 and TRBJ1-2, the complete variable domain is EAGVTQFPSHSVIEKGQTVTLRCDPISGHDNLYWYRRVMGKEIKFLLHFVKESKQDESGMPNNRFLAERTGGTYSTLKVQPAELEDSGVYFCASSPSGTRGYTFGSGTRLTVV.

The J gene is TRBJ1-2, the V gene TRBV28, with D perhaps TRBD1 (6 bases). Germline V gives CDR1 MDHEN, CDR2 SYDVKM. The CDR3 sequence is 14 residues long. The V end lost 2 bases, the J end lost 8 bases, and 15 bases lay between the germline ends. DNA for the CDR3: TGTGCCAGCAGTTTAAGGACAGTGCGACAGGGCTACACCTTC. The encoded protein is CASSLRTVRQGYTF.

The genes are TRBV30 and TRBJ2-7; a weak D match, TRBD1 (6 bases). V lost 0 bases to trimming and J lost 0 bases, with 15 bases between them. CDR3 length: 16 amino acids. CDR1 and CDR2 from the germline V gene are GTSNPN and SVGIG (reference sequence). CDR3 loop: CAWSVSSDSRSYEQYF. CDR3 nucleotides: TGTGCCTGGAGTGTATCATCGGACAGCCGCTCCTACGAGCAGTACTTC.

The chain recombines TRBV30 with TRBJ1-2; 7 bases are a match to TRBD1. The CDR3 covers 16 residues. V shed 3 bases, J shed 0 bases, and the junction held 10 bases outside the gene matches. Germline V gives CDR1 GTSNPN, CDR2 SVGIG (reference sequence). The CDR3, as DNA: TGTGCCTGGAGCCGCATGACAGGGATACCTAACTATGGCTACACCTTC. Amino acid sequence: CAWSRMTGIPNYGYTF. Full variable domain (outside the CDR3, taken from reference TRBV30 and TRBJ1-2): SQTIHQWPATLVQPVGSPLSLECTVEGTSNPNLYWYRQAAGRGLQLLFYSVGIGQISSEVPQNLSASRPQDRQFILSSKKLLLSDSGFYLCAWSRMTGIPNYGYTFGSGTRLTVV.

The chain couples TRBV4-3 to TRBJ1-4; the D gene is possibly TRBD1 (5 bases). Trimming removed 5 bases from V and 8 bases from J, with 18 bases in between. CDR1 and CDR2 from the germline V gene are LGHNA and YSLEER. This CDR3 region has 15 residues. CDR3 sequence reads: CASSTSTVLLEKLFF. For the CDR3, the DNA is TGCGCCAGCAGCACTTCGACAGTATTACTAGAAAAACTGTTTTTT.

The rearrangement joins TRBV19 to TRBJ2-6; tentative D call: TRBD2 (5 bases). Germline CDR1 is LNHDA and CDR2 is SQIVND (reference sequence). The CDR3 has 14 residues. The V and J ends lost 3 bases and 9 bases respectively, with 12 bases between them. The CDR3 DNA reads TGTGCCAGTAGTATGTCCGGGAAAGACAACGTCCTGACTTTC. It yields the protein CASSMSGKDNVLTF.

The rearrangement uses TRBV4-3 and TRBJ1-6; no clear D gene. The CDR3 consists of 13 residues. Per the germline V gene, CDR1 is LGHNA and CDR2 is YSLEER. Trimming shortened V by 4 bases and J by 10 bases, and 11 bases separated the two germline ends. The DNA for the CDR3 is TGCGCCAGCAGCCGTGCGGGGTTCTCACCCCTCCACTTT. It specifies CASSRAGFSPLHF.

CDR3 nucleotides: TGTGCCAGCAGTCAGGCCGCATTTGACTACACCTTC. Its protein product is CASSQAAFDYTF. The rearrangement joins TRBV28 to TRBJ1-2; D is undetermined. V lost 5 bases and J lost 10, with 14 bases in between. CDR1 is MDHEN and CDR2 is SYDVKM in the germline V gene. The length of the CDR3 is 12 residues.

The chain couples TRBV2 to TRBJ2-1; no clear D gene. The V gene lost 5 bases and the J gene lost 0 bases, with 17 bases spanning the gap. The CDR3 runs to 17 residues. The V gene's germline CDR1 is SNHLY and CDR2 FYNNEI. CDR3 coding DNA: TGTGCCAGCAGTCGTACCCTAATCCCGAGCTCCTACAATGAGCAGTTCTTC. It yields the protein CASSRTLIPSSYNEQFF.

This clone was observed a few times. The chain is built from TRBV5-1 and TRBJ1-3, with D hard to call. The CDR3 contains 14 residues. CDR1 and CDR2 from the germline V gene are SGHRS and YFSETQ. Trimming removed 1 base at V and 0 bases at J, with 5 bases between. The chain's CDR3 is CASSLTNSGNTIYF. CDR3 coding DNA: TGCGCCAGCAGCTTGACAAACTCTGGAAACACCATATATTTT.

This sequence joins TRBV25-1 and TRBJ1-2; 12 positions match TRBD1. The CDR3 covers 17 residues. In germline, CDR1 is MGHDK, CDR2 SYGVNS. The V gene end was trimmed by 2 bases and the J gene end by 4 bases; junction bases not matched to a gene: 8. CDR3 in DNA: TGTGCCAGCAGTGAAAAGGGGACAGGGGGCGCCGTCTATGGCTACACCTTC. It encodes CASSEKGTGGAVYGYTF.

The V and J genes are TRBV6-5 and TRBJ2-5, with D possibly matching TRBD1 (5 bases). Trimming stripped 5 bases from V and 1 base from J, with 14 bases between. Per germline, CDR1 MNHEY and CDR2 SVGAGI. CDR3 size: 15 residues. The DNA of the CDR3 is TGTGCCAGCAGTCTTCTTACAGGTCTCCAAGAGACCCAGTACTTC. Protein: CASSLLTGLQETQYF.

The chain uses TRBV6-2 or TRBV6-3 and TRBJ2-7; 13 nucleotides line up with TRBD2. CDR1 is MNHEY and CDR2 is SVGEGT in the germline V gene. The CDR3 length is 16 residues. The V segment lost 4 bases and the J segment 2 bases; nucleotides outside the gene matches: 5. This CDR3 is CASSWRTSGSTYEQYF. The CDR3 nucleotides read TGTGCCAGCAGTTGGCGGACTAGCGGGAGTACCTACGAGCAGTACTTC.

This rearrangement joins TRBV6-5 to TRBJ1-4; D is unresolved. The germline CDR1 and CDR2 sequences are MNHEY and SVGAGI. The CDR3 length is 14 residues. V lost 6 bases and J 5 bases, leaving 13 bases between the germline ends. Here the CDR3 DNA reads TGTGCCAGCAGGCCGACGGGTGGAAATGAAAAACTGTTTTTT. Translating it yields CASRPTGGNEKLFF.

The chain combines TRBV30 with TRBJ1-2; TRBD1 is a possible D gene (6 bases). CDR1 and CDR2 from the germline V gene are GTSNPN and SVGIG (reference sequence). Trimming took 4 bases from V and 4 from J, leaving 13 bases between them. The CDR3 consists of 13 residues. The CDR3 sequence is CAWKWTVPYGYTF. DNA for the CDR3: TGTGCCTGGAAATGGACAGTTCCCTATGGCTACACCTTC.

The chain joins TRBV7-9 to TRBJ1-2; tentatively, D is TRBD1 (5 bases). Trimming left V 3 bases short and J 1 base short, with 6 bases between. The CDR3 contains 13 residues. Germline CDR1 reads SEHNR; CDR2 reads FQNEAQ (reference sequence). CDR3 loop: CASSLGGNYGYTF. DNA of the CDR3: TGTGCCAGCAGCTTGGGGGGTAACTATGGCTACACCTTC.

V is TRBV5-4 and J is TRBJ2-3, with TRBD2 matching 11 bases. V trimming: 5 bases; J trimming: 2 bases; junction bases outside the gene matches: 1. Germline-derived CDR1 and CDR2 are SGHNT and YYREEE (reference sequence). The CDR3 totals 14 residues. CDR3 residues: CASRTSGITDTQYF. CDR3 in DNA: TGTGCCAGCAGGACTAGCGGGATCACAGATACGCAGTATTTT.

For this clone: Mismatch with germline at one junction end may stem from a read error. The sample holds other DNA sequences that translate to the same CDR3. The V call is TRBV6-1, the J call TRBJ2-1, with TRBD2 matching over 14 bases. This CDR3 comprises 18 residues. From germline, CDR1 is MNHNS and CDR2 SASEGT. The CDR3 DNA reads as TGTGCCAGCAGTGAGGAACCACCCGGACTAGCGGGAGGAAATGAACAGTTCTTC. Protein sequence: CASSEEPPGLAGGNEQFF.

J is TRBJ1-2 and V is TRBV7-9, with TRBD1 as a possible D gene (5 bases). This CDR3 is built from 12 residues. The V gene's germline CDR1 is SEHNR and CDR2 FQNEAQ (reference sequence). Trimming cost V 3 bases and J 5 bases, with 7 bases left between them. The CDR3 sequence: CASSFGGYGYTF. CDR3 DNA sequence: TGTGCCAGCAGCTTTGGGGGGTATGGCTACACCTTC.

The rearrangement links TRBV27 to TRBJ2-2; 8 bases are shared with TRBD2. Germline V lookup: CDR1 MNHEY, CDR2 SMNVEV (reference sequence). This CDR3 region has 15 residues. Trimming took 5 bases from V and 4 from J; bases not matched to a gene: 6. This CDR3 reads CASSRSGMGTGELFF. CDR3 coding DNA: TGTGCCAGCAGTCGTAGCGGGATGGGCACCGGGGAGCTGTTTTTT.